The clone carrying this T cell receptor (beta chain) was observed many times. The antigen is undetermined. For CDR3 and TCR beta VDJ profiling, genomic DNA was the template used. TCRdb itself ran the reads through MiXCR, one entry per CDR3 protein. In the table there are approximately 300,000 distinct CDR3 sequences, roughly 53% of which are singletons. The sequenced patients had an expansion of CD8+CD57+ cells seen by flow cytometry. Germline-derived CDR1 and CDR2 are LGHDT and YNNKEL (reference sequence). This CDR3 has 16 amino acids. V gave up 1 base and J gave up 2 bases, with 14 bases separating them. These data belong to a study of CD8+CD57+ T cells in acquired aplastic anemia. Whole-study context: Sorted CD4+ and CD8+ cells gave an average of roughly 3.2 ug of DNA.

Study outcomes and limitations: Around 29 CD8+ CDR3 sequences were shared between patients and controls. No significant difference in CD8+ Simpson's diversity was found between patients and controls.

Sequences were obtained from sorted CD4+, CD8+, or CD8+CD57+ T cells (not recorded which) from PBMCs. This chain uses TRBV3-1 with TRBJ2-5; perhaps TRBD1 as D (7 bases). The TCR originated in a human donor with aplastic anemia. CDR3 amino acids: CASSQGYRGLQETQYF. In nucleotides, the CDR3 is TGTGCCAGCAGCCAAGGGTACAGGGGACTTCAAGAGACCCAGTACTTC.